This T cell receptor beta chain emerged from a study of T-cell reconstitution after alpha-beta-depleted transplantation in children. Study findings and constraints: Several hundred rapidly expanded clones from non-depleted graft cells reportedly supplied alpha-beta T cells about two months post-transplant.

Unique molecular identifiers were incorporated during preparation of the TCRbeta library. In TCRdb, the PCR reads were re-called with MiXCR into one record per CDR3 protein. The sample has roughly 300,000 distinct CDR3 sequences, roughly 11% seen once. This clonotype came up many times. Its antigen is unidentified. The sequence was obtained from a male patient between 2 and 10 years old who had a stem cell transplant for chronic granulomatous disease, so the T cells may come from the graft donor. Material: peripheral blood, obtained 180 days after TCRalphabeta/CD19-depleted stem cell transplant.

The CDR3 reads CASSLVAGFNQPQHF. In nucleotides, the CDR3 is TGTGCCAGCAGTTTAGTGGCAGGTTTTAATCAGCCCCAGCATTTT. The V and J genes are TRBV12-3 or TRBV12-4 and TRBJ1-5; the D is unclear. The V end lost 1 base, the J end lost 4 bases, and 11 bases lay between the germline ends. This CDR3 contains 15 residues.